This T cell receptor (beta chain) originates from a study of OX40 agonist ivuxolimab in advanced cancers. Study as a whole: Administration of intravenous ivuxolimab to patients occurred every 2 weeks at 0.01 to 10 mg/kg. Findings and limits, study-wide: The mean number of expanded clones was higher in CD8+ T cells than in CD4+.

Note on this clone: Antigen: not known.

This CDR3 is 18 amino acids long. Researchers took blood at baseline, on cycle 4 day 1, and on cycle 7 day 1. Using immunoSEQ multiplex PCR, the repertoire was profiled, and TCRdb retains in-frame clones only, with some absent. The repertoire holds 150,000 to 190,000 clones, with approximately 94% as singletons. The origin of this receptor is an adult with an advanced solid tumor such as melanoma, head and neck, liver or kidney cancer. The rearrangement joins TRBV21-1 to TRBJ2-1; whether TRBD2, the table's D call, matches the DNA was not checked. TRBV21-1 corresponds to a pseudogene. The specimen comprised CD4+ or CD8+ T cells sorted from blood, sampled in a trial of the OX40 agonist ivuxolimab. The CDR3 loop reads CASSQGSGRPGLYNEQFF. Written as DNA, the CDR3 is TGTGCCAGCAGCCAGGGTAGCGGGAGGCCAGGACTTTACAATGAGCAGTTCTTC.